Below are 3 T cell receptor beta chains sequenced from a single sample in a study of blood T cell repertoires in COVID-19. Measured with immunoSEQ multiplex PCR; TCRdb has only the in-frame clones, and not every one. The sample holds under 350,000 clones; about 88% are singletons and the top ten take around 3.6%. The sample was peripheral blood. The receptors originated from a man aged 18 to 29 with active or convalescent COVID-19.

The rearrangement links TRBV3-1 (or the pseudogene TRBV3-2) to TRBJ2-2; D remains ambiguous. V lost 2 bases and J 1 base, leaving 8 bases between the germline ends. The CDR3 is made up of 15 amino acids. The germline V gene has CDR1 LGHDT and CDR2 YNNKEL (reference sequence). As DNA, the CDR3 is TGTGCCAGCAGCCAATCCAGAATGAACACCGGGGAGCTGTTTTTT. Amino acids: CASSQSRMNTGELFF.

The chain joins TRBV4-1 to TRBJ2-7; D unclear. V dropped 2 bases and J dropped 5 bases, with 10 bases sitting between them. The CDR3 loop spans 13 amino acids. Germline values: CDR1 MGHRA, CDR2 YSYEKL. DNA of the CDR3: TGCGCCAGCAGCCAAAATCGCCGGGACGAGCAGTACTTC. As protein: CASSQNRRDEQYF.

This chain connects TRBV29-1 to TRBJ2-7; TRBD2 matches 7 bases. Germline V gene data show CDR1 as SQVTM and CDR2 as ANQGSEA. With V trimmed by 7 bases and J by 3 bases, 9 bases remained unmatched. CDR3 length: 13 amino acids. The CDR3 sequence: CSAENASGYEQYF. The DNA for the CDR3 is TGCAGCGCAGAGAACGCTAGCGGCTACGAGCAGTACTTC.